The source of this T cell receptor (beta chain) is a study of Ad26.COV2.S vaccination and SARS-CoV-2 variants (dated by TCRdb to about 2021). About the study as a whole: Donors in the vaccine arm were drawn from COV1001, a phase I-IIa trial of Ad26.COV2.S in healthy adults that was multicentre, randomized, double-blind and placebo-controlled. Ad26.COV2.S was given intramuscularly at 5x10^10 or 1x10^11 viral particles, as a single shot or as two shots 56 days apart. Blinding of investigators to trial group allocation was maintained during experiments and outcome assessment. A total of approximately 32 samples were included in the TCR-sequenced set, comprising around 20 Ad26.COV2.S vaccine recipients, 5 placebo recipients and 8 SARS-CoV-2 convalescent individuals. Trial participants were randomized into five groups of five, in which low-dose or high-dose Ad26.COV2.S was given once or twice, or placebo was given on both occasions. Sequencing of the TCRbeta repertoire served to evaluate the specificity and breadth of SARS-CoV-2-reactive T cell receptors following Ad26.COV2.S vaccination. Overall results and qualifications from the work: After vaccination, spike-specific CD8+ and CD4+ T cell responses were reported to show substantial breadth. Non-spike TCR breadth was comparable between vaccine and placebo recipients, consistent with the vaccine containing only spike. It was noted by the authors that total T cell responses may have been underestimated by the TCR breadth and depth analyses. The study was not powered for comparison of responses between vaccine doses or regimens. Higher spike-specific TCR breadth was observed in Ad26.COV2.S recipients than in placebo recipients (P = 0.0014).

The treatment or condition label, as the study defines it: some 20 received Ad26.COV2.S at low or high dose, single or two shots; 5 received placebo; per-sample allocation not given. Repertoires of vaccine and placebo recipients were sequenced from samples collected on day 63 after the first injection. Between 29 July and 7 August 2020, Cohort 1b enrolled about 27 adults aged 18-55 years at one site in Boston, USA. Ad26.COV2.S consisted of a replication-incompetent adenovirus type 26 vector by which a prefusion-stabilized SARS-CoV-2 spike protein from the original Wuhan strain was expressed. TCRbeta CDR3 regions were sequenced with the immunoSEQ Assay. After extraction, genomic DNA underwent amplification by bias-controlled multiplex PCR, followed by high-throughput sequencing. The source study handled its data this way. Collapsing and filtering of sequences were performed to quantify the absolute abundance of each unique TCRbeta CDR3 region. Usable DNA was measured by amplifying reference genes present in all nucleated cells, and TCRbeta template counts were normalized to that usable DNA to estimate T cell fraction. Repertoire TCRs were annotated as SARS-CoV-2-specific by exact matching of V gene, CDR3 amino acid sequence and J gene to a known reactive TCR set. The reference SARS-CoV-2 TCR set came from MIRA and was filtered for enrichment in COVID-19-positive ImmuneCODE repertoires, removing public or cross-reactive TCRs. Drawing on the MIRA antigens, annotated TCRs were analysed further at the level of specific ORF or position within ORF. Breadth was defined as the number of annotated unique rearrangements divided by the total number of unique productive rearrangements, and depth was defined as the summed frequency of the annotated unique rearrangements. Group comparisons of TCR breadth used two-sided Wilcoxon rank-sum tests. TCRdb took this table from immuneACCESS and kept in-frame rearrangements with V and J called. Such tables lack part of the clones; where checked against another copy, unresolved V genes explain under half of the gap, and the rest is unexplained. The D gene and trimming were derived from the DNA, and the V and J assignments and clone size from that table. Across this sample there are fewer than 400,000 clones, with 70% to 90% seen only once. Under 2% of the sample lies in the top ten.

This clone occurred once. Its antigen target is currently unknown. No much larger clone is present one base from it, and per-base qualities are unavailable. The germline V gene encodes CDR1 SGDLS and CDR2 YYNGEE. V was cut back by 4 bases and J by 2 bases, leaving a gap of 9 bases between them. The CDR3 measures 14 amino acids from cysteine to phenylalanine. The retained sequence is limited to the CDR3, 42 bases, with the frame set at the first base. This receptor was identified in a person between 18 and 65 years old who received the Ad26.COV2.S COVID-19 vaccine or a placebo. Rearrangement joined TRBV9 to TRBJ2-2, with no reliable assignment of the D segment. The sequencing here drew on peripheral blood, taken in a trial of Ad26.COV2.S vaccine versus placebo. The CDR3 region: CASSPWGNTGELFF. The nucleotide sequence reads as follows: TGTGCCAGCAGCCCCTGGGGAAACACCGGGGAGCTGTTTTTT.